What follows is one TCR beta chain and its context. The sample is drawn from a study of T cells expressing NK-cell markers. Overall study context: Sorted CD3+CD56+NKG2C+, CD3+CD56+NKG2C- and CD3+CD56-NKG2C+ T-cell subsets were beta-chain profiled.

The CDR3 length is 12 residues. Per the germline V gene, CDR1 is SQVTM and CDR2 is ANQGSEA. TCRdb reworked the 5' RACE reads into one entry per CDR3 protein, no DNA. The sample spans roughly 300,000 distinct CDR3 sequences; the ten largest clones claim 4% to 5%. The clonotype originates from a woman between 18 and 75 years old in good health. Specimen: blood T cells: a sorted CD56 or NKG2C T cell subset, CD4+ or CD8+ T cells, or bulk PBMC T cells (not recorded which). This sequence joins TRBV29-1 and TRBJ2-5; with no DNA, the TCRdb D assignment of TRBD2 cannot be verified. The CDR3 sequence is CSALRNQETQYF.